This is a list of T cell receptor beta chains from one sample in a study of cytomegalovirus exposure and HLA in healthy donors. Produced via immunoSEQ multiplex PCR; TCRdb's table is partial and in-frame only. The table shows some 250,000 clones, with over 80% occurring only once. Sequenced sample: PBMCs. The receptors come from a woman between 40 and 55 years old in good health and CMV-seropositive. CDR3s include the opening cysteine and the closing phenylalanine or tryptophan. D genes are given only for firm matches. Size is omitted from some rows. Given values are once, few, many or a class for expanded clones.

-	TRBV7-2	TRBJ2-1	-	CASSPSGASYNEQFF	TGTGCCAGCAGCCCGAGCGGAGCCTCCTACAATGAGCAGTTCTTC
few	TRBV6-1	TRBJ1-1	TRBD1	CASSEYEQGADTEAFF	TGTGCCAGCAGTGAGTACGAACAGGGGGCTGACACTGAAGCTTTCTTT
few	TRBV10-3	TRBJ2-7	TRBD1	CAISRTGDTYEQYF	TGTGCCATCAGTCGGACAGGGGACACCTACGAGCAGTACTTC
-	TRBV9	TRBJ2-5	-	CASSVSWQETQYF	TGTGCCAGCAGCGTGAGTTGGCAAGAGACCCAGTACTTC
-	TRBV27	TRBJ2-5	TRBD1	CASSLTGDSSQETQYF	TGTGCCAGCAGTTTGACAGGGGACTCCTCCCAAGAGACCCAGTACTTC
-	TRBV4-3	TRBJ1-2	-	CASSQDLRNYGYTF	TGCGCCAGCAGCCAAGATCTCAGGAACTATGGCTACACCTTC
-	TRBV27	TRBJ2-1	-	CASSRSGRSYNEQFF	TGTGCCAGCAGCCGTAGCGGAAGGAGCTACAATGAGCAGTTCTTC
-	TRBV6-4	TRBJ2-7	TRBD2	CASPSGGTAYEQYF	TGTGCCAGTCCCTCGGGGGGGACCGCCTACGAGCAGTACTTC
-	TRBV6-5	TRBJ2-1	-	CASSRLIYNEQFF	TGTGCCAGCAGCCGGTTAATTTACAATGAGCAGTTCTTC
-	TRBV10-3	TRBJ1-5	-	CAISEGGASIQPQHF	TGTGCCATCAGTGAGGGGGGGGCATCCATTCAGCCCCAGCATTTT
-	TRBV4-3	TRBJ2-7	TRBD2	CASSSGSGLAGAPYEQYF	TGCGCCAGCAGCTCGGGTTCAGGACTAGCGGGAGCGCCCTACGAGCAGTACTTC
-	TRBV6-8	TRBJ1-4	-	CASSYSSLSGTNEKLFF	TGTGCCAGCAGTTACTCGTCTCTCTCCGGAACTAATGAAAAACTGTTTTTT
-	TRBV7-8	TRBJ2-7	-	CASSFTGYYEQYF	TGTGCCAGCAGCTTTACAGGGTACTACGAGCAGTACTTC
-	TRBV30	TRBJ1-5	-	CAWSVQGQGPQHF	TGTGCCTGGAGTGTGCAGGGGCAAGGGCCCCAGCATTTT
-	TRBV5-4	TRBJ1-2	TRBD1	CASAPSTRDRVYGYTF	TGTGCCAGCGCCCCCAGCACCCGGGACAGGGTCTATGGCTACACCTTC
-	TRBV6-6	TRBJ1-5	-	CASSYVGRQPQHF	TGTGCCAGCAGTTACGTCGGCAGGCAGCCCCAGCATTTT
-	TRBV25-1	TRBJ2-7	-	CASSEFGGRHNYEQYF	TGTGCCAGCAGTGAATTCGGAGGCCGGCATAATTACGAGCAGTACTTC
-	TRBV4-1	TRBJ2-7	-	CASSQEVGGRQHEQYF	TGCGCCAGCAGCCAAGAAGTAGGAGGGAGGCAACACGAGCAGTACTTC
-	TRBV9	TRBJ2-3	TRBD2	CASSVASGGPQTDTQYF	TGTGCCAGCAGCGTAGCGAGCGGGGGGCCTCAAACAGATACGCAGTATTTT
-	TRBV9	TRBJ1-5	TRBD1	CASSVGDSPTQPQHF	TGTGCCAGCAGCGTGGGGGACAGTCCAACTCAGCCCCAGCATTTT
-	TRBV2	TRBJ1-4	-	CASSETVTSTNEKLFF	TGTGCCAGCAGTGAAACCGTCACTTCAACTAATGAAAAACTGTTTTTT
-	TRBV5-4	TRBJ1-4	-	CASSTGTATNEKLFF	TGTGCCAGCAGTACCGGGACTGCAACTAATGAAAAACTGTTTTTT
-	TRBV19	TRBJ1-2	-	CASKFIPGQGYGYTF	TGTGCCAGTAAGTTTATTCCGGGACAAGGCTATGGCTACACCTTC
-	TRBV4-1	TRBJ1-2	-	CASSQQVYYGYTF	TGCGCCAGCAGCCAACAGGTTTACTATGGCTACACCTTC
-	TRBV19	TRBJ2-5	TRBD2	CASSISGRAGETQYF	TGTGCCAGTAGTATATCCGGGAGGGCTGGGGAGACCCAGTACTTC
-	TRBV7-2	TRBJ1-4	-	CASTPGGGAANEKLFF	TGTGCCAGCACCCCGGGGGGGGGCGCCGCTAATGAAAAACTGTTTTTT
-	TRBV2	TRBJ2-2	-	CASSDDSAGFTGELFF	TGTGCCAGCAGTGATGATTCAGCGGGCTTTACCGGGGAGCTGTTTTTT
-	TRBV23-1	TRBJ2-5	-	CASSHIQKPKETQYF	TGCGCCAGCAGTCATATACAGAAGCCGAAAGAGACCCAGTACTTC
-	TRBV11-3	TRBJ1-2	-	CASSLGHGYTF	TGTGCCAGCAGCTTAGGGCATGGCTACACCTTC
-	TRBV7-9	TRBJ1-3	TRBD1	CASSFNRGRELRGNTIYF	TGTGCCAGCAGCTTTAACAGGGGGCGCGAACTGCGTGGAAACACCATATATTTT
once	TRBV11-1	TRBJ2-1	-	CASRLLDRSSYNEQFF	TGTGCCAGCAGACTCCTGGACAGAAGCTCCTACAATGAGCAGTTCTTC
-	TRBV7-2	TRBJ1-1	-	CASSLVPEDTEAFF	TGTGCCAGCAGCTTAGTCCCAGAAGACACTGAAGCTTTCTTT
-	TRBV18	TRBJ2-1	TRBD2	CASSPDRGLAGVVFF	TGTGCCAGCTCACCAGACAGGGGACTAGCGGGTGTTGTATTCTTC
-	TRBV5-5	TRBJ2-2	TRBD1	CASSSGQGSTGELFF	TGTGCCAGCAGCTCGGGACAGGGATCCACCGGGGAGCTGTTTTTT
-	TRBV7-2	TRBJ2-6	-	CASSPTAAGANVLTF	TGTGCCAGCAGCCCCACAGCGGCTGGGGCCAACGTCCTGACTTTC
-	TRBV6-1	TRBJ1-1	TRBD1	CASSTQTGTEAFF	TGTGCCAGCAGTACCCAGACAGGGACTGAAGCTTTCTTT